This section outlines one T cell receptor (beta chain) sequence together with its context. It has no known antigen specificity. In total, approximately 610 healthy bone marrow donors made up the cohort. At the time of sampling, all cohort members were nominally healthy, though unrecorded immune exposures were likely present. The donor was CMV seronegative and belonged to the group of 350 to 400 seronegative cohort members. Every donor gave a peripheral blood sample, and the peripheral blood mononuclear cells from that sample were used for TCR beta sequencing. The Qiagen DNeasy Blood Extraction Kit was used to extract genomic DNA from the blood cell samples. This sample is part of a study of cytomegalovirus exposure and HLA in healthy donors (dated by TCRdb to about 2017). Looking at the study overall: According to an earlier analysis of 587 of the donors, about 170 million T cells yielded roughly 110 million unique TCR beta sequences and around 280 Gb of sequence data. A later analysis re-analyzed previously published TCR beta repertoires from 666 donors and added high-resolution HLA genotyping to study TCR occurrence patterns. The number of typed donors differed by locus: about 629-640 for A, B, C, DRB1 and DQB1; roughly 510 for DQA1; some 590 for DPA1; and some 470 for DPB1. Rather than using new phenotypic data, the later analysis identified candidate immune exposures from TCR beta sequences and from how often those sequences occurred across donors. Donor age, sex, ethnicity and CMV serostatus were compiled together with the repertoire data. The T cell repertoires of 700 or so subjects were profiled by immunosequencing and related to cytomegalovirus serostatus. HLA typing covered class I and class II loci at four-digit resolution. Every discovery cohort repertoire had been produced on one sequencing platform. The study aimed to test whether cataloging public T cell receptors could reveal signatures of past pathogen exposure. A separate validation cohort of over a hundred different subjects was used in addition to the approximately 670-subject first cohort. Roughly five DR-DQ haplotypes were treated as single units for association and clustering because of strong linkage in the cohort. An early release covering more than 500 HLA-typed donors comprised around 300 gigabases of sequencing data and tens of millions of unique TCR sequences. To decide whether each TCR beta V gene segment behaved as functional or pseudogenic, an earlier analysis of 587 of the donors relied on high-throughput TCR beta sequencing. The study combined high-throughput TCR immunosequencing, statistical association of individual TCRs with disease status, and machine learning to predict cytomegalovirus infection status. On average, 235,054 unique TCR beta nucleotide sequences were sequenced per donor among some 430 genotyped donors of the cohort, with roughly 20% of those sequences being non-productive. The genetic ancestry cluster associated with self-reported Caucasian donors included over 65% of the roughly 400 genotyped donors. A later genetic analysis took genome-wide SNP genotypes for about 60% of the roughly 670 donors and used that subset as a discovery cohort. Overall results and qualifications from the work: Several of the top co-occurrence clusters appeared to be linked to parvovirus B19, influenza, CMV and Epstein-Barr virus, according to a later analysis. Linkage disequilibrium might explain the correlated functional status among segregating V segments, but an unknown experimental factor could not be excluded. Most TCR sequences were observed very rarely across donors, whereas some public TCRs were present in many individuals. According to a later analysis, TCR association rates differed among HLA loci, with DRB1 alleles showing the most associated TCRs and HLA-C alleles showing the fewest. About 17 rarely observed V segments, including chromosome 9 orphons, were excluded from the earlier analysis of just under 600 of the donors because counts were too low. Specific HLA alleles were associated with over 15,000 TCR beta sequences at a false discovery rate of 0.05 in a later analysis. Sequencing depth was assumed to be roughly uniform across donors in the presence/absence analyses, though that assumption may not hold. According to the authors, the approach could potentially be generalized to other disease states and immunological phenotypes. An association between a missense DCLRE1C variant and V-gene and J-gene trimming of TCR beta chains was found in a later genetic analysis and replicated in an independent cohort. Compared with the roughly 670-donor mean, donors in an Asian-associated ancestry cluster had fewer N-insertions in productive TCRs, according to a later genetic analysis. A cluster of highly shared sequence variants was judged likely to represent a technical artifact of the sequencing pipeline. The 87-base-pair reads could not distinguish some IMGT-functional V segments, including TRBV6-2 and TRBV6-3, so those segments were excluded. In the study, 150 to 200 TCR beta chains were listed as associated with cytomegalovirus. Cytomegalovirus status was reported to be diagnosed by the classifier with high specificity and sensitivity in both the original and validation cohorts. In a later analysis, HLA-associated TCR beta chains showed more clonal expansion and lower generation probabilities than non-associated chains that were equally common. In an earlier analysis of approximately 590 of the donors, most TCR beta V segments appeared in productive rearrangements about 87% or about 30% of the time, broadly matching IMGT annotations. Most CMV-associated TCR beta chains appeared to be HLA-restricted in a later analysis, and the HLA associations seemed to be driven largely by CMV exposure. A further reported finding was that TCR beta sequences accurately predicted the HLA-A and HLA-B alleles for most subjects in the first cohort. Because HLA typing was missing for some donors at each locus, association tests included only the typed subset. Only TCR beta chains were sequenced in this cohort, and the absence of alpha or paired-chain data limited detectable features. When HLA alleles, especially DR and DQ, strongly co-occurred, TCR associations were difficult to assign to individual alleles. CMV serostatus was the only immune exposure information available for the cohort. In vitro tests confirmed that a few of the cytomegalovirus-associated TCR beta chains recognize cytomegalovirus antigens.

Library preparation was by the immunoSEQ multiplex PCR assay. For the multiplex PCR, a mixture combining 60 forward primers for TCR Vbeta segments and 13 reverse primers for TCR Jbeta segments was used. The CDR3 region of rearranged TCR beta genes was amplified from genomic DNA by a multiplex PCR assay. On the Illumina HiSeq System, the amplified TCR beta libraries were sequenced as 87-base-pair reads. The published analysis was carried out like this. In a later analysis, tens of millions of unique TCR beta chains were counted across the 650 to 750 repertoires, and roughly 10 million of these chains were shared by at least two donors. Raw reads were error-corrected and collapsed into unique sequences by a nearest-neighbor algorithm in which closely related sequences were merged to remove PCR and sequencing errors. V, D and J gene segments were assigned by aligning CDR3 sequences to IMGT reference sequences. Each retained sequence needed at least a six-nucleotide match to both a V gene segment and a J gene segment. Rearrangements were called productive when the CDR3 lacked stop codons and stayed in frame with V and J; all others were non-productive. Following IMGT convention, CDR3 was defined as the stretch from the second conserved V-encoded cysteine to the conserved J-encoded phenylalanine. In an earlier analysis of just under 600 of the donors, sequences lacking an unambiguous match to a single V gene segment were excluded. In an earlier analysis of almost 600 of the donors, a V segment was called functional when productive rearrangements were above 56.7%, and segregating when the standard deviation between donors exceeded 5%. A statistical classification framework was built for diagnosing cytomegalovirus status from the catalog of TCR beta chain sequences. In a later analysis, V and J genes were assigned by comparing TCR nucleotide sequences against IMGT/GENE-DB human TR gene sequences. The TCRdist pipeline was used in a later analysis to assign CDR3 sequences and most-parsimonious VDJ recombination scenarios. In a later analysis, each TCR beta chain was defined by its CDR3 amino acid sequence together with its V-gene family, and reads lacking a unique V-gene family were excluded. As a way to deal with suspected cross-contamination and a sequencing artifact, a later analysis dropped 640 or so nucleotide sequences that were highly shared and had low generation probability. In a later analysis, a clonal expansion index for each public chain was calculated from normalized within-repertoire ranks of inferred template counts. A later analysis computed generation probabilities with a VDJ recombination model fitted to out-of-frame rearrangements, and checked the results against IGoR. In a later analysis, hypergeometric tests were used to score TCR-TCR, TCR-HLA and TCR-CMV co-occurrence, with a repertoire-size bias correction applied to TCR pairs. In a later analysis, false discovery rates were estimated by permuting HLA or CMV assignments 20 times. In a later analysis, co-occurring TCRs were grouped with DBSCAN, and TCRdist sequence similarity was added when clustering was performed within HLA-allele-positive subsets. Repertoires with fewer than 30,000 or more than 120,000 public chains were left out of co-occurrence clustering, as were five repertoires with anomalous nucleotide sharing. TCRdb provides this immuneACCESS table in a form limited to in-frame rearrangements. Some clones are lacking; in checked studies, under half of them reflect an unresolved V gene, and why the rest are absent is not known. The V and J calls and clone size were taken over from that table, and D and trimming were inferred from the DNA. The record for this sample contains 120,000 or so clones. The ten largest clones add up to roughly 4% of the sample.

Trimming costs V 4 bases and J 2 bases, and their ends lie 16 bases apart. The germline V gene (reference sequence) gives CDR1 as LNHNV and CDR2 as YYDKDF. The CDR3 starts with the cysteine, ends with the phenylalanine, and has 16 residues. Only the CDR3 portion is preserved as DNA: 48 bases, with reading frame beginning at the first base. The rearrangement joined TRBV15 to TRBJ2-3; possibly the D gene is TRBD1, per 5 matching bases. Sequenced material: PBMCs. This TCR was recovered from a man between 18 and 35 years old in good health and CMV-seronegative. The CDR3 is CATSKRDSFLTDTQYF. In nucleotide form, the sequence is TGTGCCACCAGCAAACGTGACAGTTTTCTCACAGATACGCAGTATTTT.